A single sample is the source of the 19 T cell receptor beta chains below, sequenced in a study of blood T cell repertoires in COVID-19. Data came from immunoSEQ multiplex PCR; TCRdb stores just in-frame clones and leaves some out. The repertoire includes fewer than 150,000 clones, approximately 85% of them detected once, and 4.3% sits in the top ten. Sequenced material: peripheral blood. The receptors derive from a human donor in a cohort sampled during active COVID-19.

A few counts support this clone. This chain uses TRBV5-8 with TRBJ1-4; unclear D gene. Trimming removed 7 bases at V and 7 bases at J, with 8 bases between. The V gene's germline CDR1 is SGHTS and CDR2 YDEGEE. The CDR3 runs to 11 residues. The CDR3 sequence: CASRISEKLFF. In DNA form, the CDR3 reads TGTGCCAGCCGAATTAGTGAAAAACTGTTTTTT.

The gene calls are TRBV7-9 and TRBJ2-1; D is perhaps TRBD1 (6 bases). The CDR3 totals 16 residues. The germline V gene encodes CDR1 SEHNR and CDR2 FQNEAQ (reference sequence). The germline V and J ends were trimmed by 3 bases and 1 base, with 13 bases remaining between them. The DNA of the CDR3 is TGTGCCAGCAGCTTCGCCCAAAGGGGGTCCTACAATGAGCAGTTCTTC. Protein: CASSFAQRGSYNEQFF.

The chain uses TRBV2 and TRBJ1-5; 9 bases fit TRBD1. V gave up 8 bases and J gave up 1 base; unmatched junction bases: 6. The germline gives CDR1 SNHLY, CDR2 FYNNEI. The CDR3 loop spans 15 amino acids. The CDR3 bases are TGTGCCAGCCTCCGGGACAGGGCAAGCAATCAGCCCCAGCATTTT. Its protein product is CASLRDRASNQPQHF.

This rearrangement joins TRBV7-2 to TRBJ2-2; the D is unclear. Germline V gene sequence: CDR1 SGHTA, CDR2 FQGNSA. V was pared by 1 base and J by 1 base, with 7 bases between. This CDR3 has 15 residues. Here the CDR3 DNA reads TGTGCCAGCAGCTTAGTCGCGTTGAACACCGGGGAGCTGTTTTTT. Amino acids: CASSLVALNTGELFF.

The chain links TRBV27 to TRBJ1-2; 10 nucleotides line up with TRBD1. This CDR3 contains 14 residues. V lost 5 bases to trimming and J lost 4 bases; unmatched junction nucleotides: 4. Looked up from germline, CDR1 is MNHEY and CDR2 is SMNVEV (reference sequence). CDR3 sequence (DNA): TGTGCCAGCAGTAGGGGGGACAGGGGCTATGGCTACACCTTC. Amino acid sequence: CASSRGDRGYGYTF.

The genes are TRBV5-1 and TRBJ1-1, with a weak D call TRBD1 (6 bases). Trimming took 5 bases from V and 6 from J, leaving 14 bases between them. Per germline, CDR1 SGHRS and CDR2 YFSETQ. The CDR3 is made up of 13 amino acids. The DNA for the CDR3 is TGCGCCAGCAGTTCAGAACAGGGCGCTGAAGCTTTCTTT. This codes for CASSSEQGAEAFF. Full variable domain (rest looked up from reference TRBV5-1 and TRBJ1-1): KAGVTQTPRYLIKTRGQQVTLSCSPISGHRSVSWYQQTPGQGLQFLFEYFSETQRNKGNFPGRFSGRQFSNSRSEMNVSTLELGDSALYLCASSSEQGAEAFFGQGTRLTVV.

For the CDR3, the DNA is TGCAGTGCTAGTGCCTCTAGCGGACACCAAGAGACCCAGTACTTC. It yields the protein CSASASSGHQETQYF. The chain combines TRBV20-1 with TRBJ2-5; 7 bases fit TRBD2. The CDR3 has 15 amino acids. With 3 bases clipped from V and 0 bases from J, the junction kept 7 bases outside the gene matches. Germline-derived CDR1 and CDR2 are DFQATT and SNEGSKA (reference sequence).

The rearrangement joins TRBV6-6 to TRBJ2-2; D ambiguous. Per the germline V gene, CDR1 is MNHNY and CDR2 is SVGAGI (reference sequence). This CDR3 contains 20 residues. V was trimmed by 6 bases and J by 4 bases, leaving 30 bases between them. CDR3 DNA: TGTGCCAGCAGCAACCGGCCACCCACCGTGAGACAAGGTGGCACCGGGGAGCTGTTTTTT. Protein: CASSNRPPTVRQGGTGELFF.

This chain links TRBV7-7 with TRBJ1-2, with D perhaps TRBD1 (5 bases). This CDR3 is built from 12 residues. Trimming cost V 5 bases and J 7 bases, with 11 bases left between them. In germline, CDR1 is SSHAT, CDR2 FNYEAQ (reference sequence). For the CDR3, the DNA is TGTGCCAGCAGCATCAGGGTAGGTGGCTACACCTTC. This encodes CASSIRVGGYTF.

The chain recombines TRBV28 with TRBJ1-5; 8 nucleotides match TRBD1. Germline trimming cut 6 bases from V and 7 bases from J; bases unmatched to any gene: 8. The CDR3 has 14 residues. Germline CDR1 and CDR2: MDHEN and SYDVKM. CDR3 DNA sequence: TGTGCCAGCAGCCTGACAGGGGTTTACCAGCCCCAGCATTTT. Its translation: CASSLTGVYQPQHF.

The chain is built from TRBV24-1 and TRBJ2-3; maybe TRBD1 (5 bases). Germline V gene sequence: CDR1 KGHDR, CDR2 SFDVKD. V dropped 2 bases and J dropped 0 bases, with 8 bases sitting between them. This CDR3 contains 15 residues. CDR3 nucleotides: TGTGCCACCAGTGATTCTTGGACAAGCACAGATACGCAGTATTTT. It is translated as CATSDSWTSTDTQYF.

V gene TRBV6-2 or TRBV6-3 combines with J gene TRBJ2-5; D is ambiguous. Between the trimmed V and J ends, which lost 6 bases and 5 bases, there was a span of 16 bases. The CDR3 sequence is 14 residues long. Per germline, CDR1 MNHEY and CDR2 SVGEGT. CDR3 bases: TGTGCCAGCAGCCAGACTCAACCGCACGAGACCCAGTACTTC. This encodes CASSQTQPHETQYF.

The V call is TRBV7-3, the J call TRBJ2-5; a possible D gene is TRBD2 (7 bases). V was trimmed by 2 bases and J by 3 bases, leaving 10 bases between them. CDR3 length: 14 amino acids. CDR1 and CDR2 from the germline V gene are SGHTA and FQGTGA. Written as DNA, the CDR3 is TGTGCCAGCAGCTTAGGGGGGGCGGAAGAGACCCAGTACTTC. It translates to CASSLGGAEETQYF.

This chain connects TRBV5-4 to TRBJ1-3; the match to TRBD1 covers 9 bases. Germline V CDR1 and CDR2: SGHNT, YYREEE (reference sequence). The CDR3 length is 17 residues. V shed 2 bases, J shed 1 base, and the junction held 7 bases outside the gene matches. This chain's CDR3 is CASSLASGQGSGNTIYF. Written as DNA, the CDR3 is TGTGCCAGCAGCTTAGCGTCGGGACAGGGTTCTGGAAACACCATATATTTT.

The chain is built from TRBV30 and TRBJ1-5; 10 nucleotides match TRBD1. J was trimmed by 1 base and V by 5 bases; bases with no gene match: 5. Germline V gene data show CDR1 as GTSNPN and CDR2 as SVGIG (reference sequence). This CDR3 has 15 amino acids. This chain's CDR3 is CAWGQGVNSNQPQHF. The CDR3 DNA reads TGTGCCTGGGGACAGGGGGTTAACAGCAATCAGCCCCAGCATTTT.

V gene TRBV6-1 combines with J gene TRBJ1-5, with D uncertain. Trimming stripped 3 bases from V and 4 bases from J, with 19 bases between. The CDR3 spans 17 residues. Germline CDR1 reads MNHNS; CDR2 reads SASEGT. As DNA, the CDR3 is TGTGCCAGCAGTGATGAGGTAGCATCCCTGCGAAATCAGCCCCAGCATTTT. It specifies CASSDEVASLRNQPQHF.

The genes are TRBV5-1 and TRBJ1-3, with TRBD1 matching over 7 bases. Germline CDR1 reads SGHRS; CDR2 reads YFSETQ. Trimming removed 5 bases from V and 4 bases from J; junction bases left unmatched: 27. This CDR3 has 21 residues. The CDR3 reads CASSPPRDRVWTEGRGNTIYF. The CDR3 coding sequence is TGCGCCAGCAGTCCTCCCCGCGACAGGGTGTGGACGGAGGGTCGAGGAAACACCATATATTTT.

The table lists this clone with a few counts. The chain employs TRBV14 and TRBJ1-1, with unresolved D. The CDR3 is 16 amino acids. Trimming removed 0 bases from V and 0 bases from J, with 11 bases in between. CDR1 and CDR2 (germline): SGHDN, FVKESK. CDR3 sequence: CASSQDRQIMNTEAFF. CDR3 in DNA: TGTGCCAGCAGCCAAGATCGTCAGATTATGAACACTGAAGCTTTCTTT.

This CDR3 is CASSWGDGENYGYTF. CDR3 sequence (DNA): TGTGCCAGCAGCTGGGGGGACGGCGAAAACTATGGCTACACCTTC. The chain recombines TRBV7-8 with TRBJ1-2; D perhaps matches TRBD1 (5 bases). CDR1 and CDR2 from the germline V gene are SGHVS and FQNEAQ. Trimming shortened V by 4 bases and J by 2 bases, and 14 bases separated the two germline ends. This CDR3 contains 15 residues.